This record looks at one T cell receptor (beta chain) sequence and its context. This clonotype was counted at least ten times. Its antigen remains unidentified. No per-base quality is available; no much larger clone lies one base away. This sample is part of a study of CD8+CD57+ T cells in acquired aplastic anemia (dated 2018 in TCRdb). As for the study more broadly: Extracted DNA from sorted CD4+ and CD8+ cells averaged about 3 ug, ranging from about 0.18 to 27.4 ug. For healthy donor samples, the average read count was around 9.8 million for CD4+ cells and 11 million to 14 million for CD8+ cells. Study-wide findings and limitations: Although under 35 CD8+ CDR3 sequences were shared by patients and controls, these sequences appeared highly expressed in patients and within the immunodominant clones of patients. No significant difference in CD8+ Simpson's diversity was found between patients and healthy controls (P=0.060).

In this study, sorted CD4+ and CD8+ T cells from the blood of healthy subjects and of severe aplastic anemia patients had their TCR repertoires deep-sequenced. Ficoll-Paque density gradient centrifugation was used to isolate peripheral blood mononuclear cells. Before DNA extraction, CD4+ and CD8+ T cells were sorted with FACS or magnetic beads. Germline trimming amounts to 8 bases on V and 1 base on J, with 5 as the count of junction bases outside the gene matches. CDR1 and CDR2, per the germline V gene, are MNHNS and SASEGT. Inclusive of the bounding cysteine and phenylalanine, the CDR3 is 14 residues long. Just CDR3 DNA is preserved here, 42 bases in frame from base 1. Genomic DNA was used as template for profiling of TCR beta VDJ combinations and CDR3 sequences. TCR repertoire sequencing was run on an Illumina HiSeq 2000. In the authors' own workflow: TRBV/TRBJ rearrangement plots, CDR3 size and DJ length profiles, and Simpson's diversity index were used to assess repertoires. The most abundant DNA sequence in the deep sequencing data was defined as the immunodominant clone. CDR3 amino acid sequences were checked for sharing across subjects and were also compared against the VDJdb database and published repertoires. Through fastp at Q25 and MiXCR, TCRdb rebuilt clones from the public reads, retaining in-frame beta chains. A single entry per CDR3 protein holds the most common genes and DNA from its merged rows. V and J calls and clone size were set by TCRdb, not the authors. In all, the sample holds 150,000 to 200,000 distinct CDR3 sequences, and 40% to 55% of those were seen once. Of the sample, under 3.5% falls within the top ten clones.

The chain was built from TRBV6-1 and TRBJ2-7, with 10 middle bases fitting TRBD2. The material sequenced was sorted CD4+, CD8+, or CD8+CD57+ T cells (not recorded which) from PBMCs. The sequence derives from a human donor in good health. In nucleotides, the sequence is TGTGCCAGCCACACTAGCGGGACTTCCTACGAGCAGTACTTC. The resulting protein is CASHTSGTSYEQYF.